Listed below are T cell receptor beta chains from one sample, sequenced in a study of tumor-infiltrating lymphocytes in primary liver carcinoma. Via MiXCR, TCRdb re-called the multiplex PCR reads, giving one row per CDR3 protein. The sample lists 95,000 to 100,000 distinct CDR3 sequences, around 71% seen once, with around 12% in the top ten. What was sequenced was liver tumor tissue from sampling region 2. Receptor source: a woman in her fifties or sixties with primary liver carcinoma and hepatitis B virus infection. Both conserved end residues are part of each CDR3. The D gene is left open where the match is weak. Clone size is shown for a subset of rows, as once, few, many or a class of expanded clone.

v_gene: TRBV29-1; abundance: -; j_gene: TRBJ2-7; d_gene: TRBD2; CDR3nt: TGCAGCGATGCGCTAACTAGCGGGAGTAGGGAGCAATACTTC; CDR3aa: CSDALTSGSREQYF
v_gene: TRBV11-3; abundance: -; j_gene: TRBJ2-1; d_gene: -; CDR3nt: TGTGCCAGCAGTGCTAGGGGTTACAATGAGCAGTTCTTC; CDR3aa: CASSARGYNEQFF
v_gene: TRBV12-3/TRBV12-4; abundance: -; j_gene: TRBJ2-7; d_gene: TRBD2; CDR3nt: TGTGCCGGTAGCGGGACTACTAGCCTAACCTCCTACGAGCAGTACTTC; CDR3aa: CAGSGTTSLTSYEQYF
v_gene: TRBV5-4; abundance: once; j_gene: TRBJ2-7; d_gene: TRBD2; CDR3nt: TGTGCCAGCAGCGTTGGATGGGGGGGTTACGAGCAGTACTTC; CDR3aa: CASSVGWGGYEQYF
v_gene: TRBV28; abundance: -; j_gene: TRBJ1-4; d_gene: -; CDR3nt: TGTGCCAGCAGGTCCGGGACGGGGGGCGGCGTTGAAAAACTGTTTTTT; CDR3aa: CASRSGTGGGVEKLFF
v_gene: TRBV7-2; abundance: -; j_gene: TRBJ2-5; d_gene: TRBD2; CDR3nt: TGTGCCAGCAGCCCAGGCGGACTAGCGGGAGGAGAGACCCAGTACTTC; CDR3aa: CASSPGGLAGGETQYF
v_gene: TRBV11-3; abundance: -; j_gene: TRBJ2-7; d_gene: TRBD1; CDR3nt: TGTGCAAGGAGCCCCGAGACAGGGGGCAACTACGAGCAGTACTTC; CDR3aa: CARSPETGGNYEQYF
v_gene: TRBV6-5; abundance: -; j_gene: TRBJ1-2; d_gene: -; CDR3nt: TGTGCCAGCAGGACGGTGGGAGTCTGGGACTACACCTTC; CDR3aa: CASRTVGVWDYTF
v_gene: TRBV12-3/TRBV12-4; abundance: many; j_gene: TRBJ1-6; d_gene: -; CDR3nt: TGTGCCAGCAGTCACCTTACTTCACCCCTCCACTTT; CDR3aa: CASSHLTSPLHF
v_gene: TRBV28; abundance: -; j_gene: TRBJ2-7; d_gene: -; CDR3nt: TGTGCCAGCAGTCCACCGAGCCCCTACGAGGAGCACTTC; CDR3aa: CASSPPSPYEEHF
v_gene: TRBV12-3/TRBV12-4; abundance: once; j_gene: TRBJ2-2; d_gene: -; CDR3nt: TGTGCCAGCAGTGCTCGGAAGGGGGACACCGGGGAGCTGTTTTTT; CDR3aa: CASSARKGDTGELFF
v_gene: TRBV11-1; abundance: -; j_gene: TRBJ2-4; d_gene: -; CDR3nt: TGTGCCAGCAGCTTAGCCTTAGCAGCCTCTCTAGCCAAAAACGTTCAGTACTTC; CDR3aa: CASSLALAASLAKNVQYF
v_gene: TRBV29-1; abundance: -; j_gene: TRBJ2-1; d_gene: TRBD2; CDR3nt: TGCAGCGTTGAAGCGACTAGCGGGTGTAGGGATCAGCAGTTCTTC; CDR3aa: CSVEATSGCRDQQFF
v_gene: TRBV11-2; abundance: -; j_gene: TRBJ2-1; d_gene: -; CDR3nt: TGTGCCGGCAGTTTAAAAAATGGCAATGAGCAGTTCTTC; CDR3aa: CAGSLKNGNEQFF
v_gene: TRBV6-2/TRBV6-3; abundance: many; j_gene: TRBJ2-1; d_gene: -; CDR3nt: TGTGCCAGCAAGGACGGTTACAATGAGCAGTTCTTC; CDR3aa: CASKDGYNEQFF
v_gene: TRBV12-5; abundance: -; j_gene: TRBJ1-5; d_gene: TRBD1; CDR3nt: TGTGCTAGTGGTTTCGGGGACAGGTCGGGCCCCCAGCAATTT; CDR3aa: CASGFGDRSGPQQF
v_gene: TRBV11-2; abundance: medium-sized; j_gene: TRBJ2-5; d_gene: -; CDR3nt: TGTGCCAGCAGACGTGACAGAAACCAAGAGACCCAGTACTTC; CDR3aa: CASRRDRNQETQYF
v_gene: TRBV4-2; abundance: many; j_gene: TRBJ1-4; d_gene: TRBD1; CDR3nt: TGTGCCAGCAGCCAAGATATGGGACAGGGGGCTGAAAAACTGTTTTTT; CDR3aa: CASSQDMGQGAEKLFF
v_gene: TRBV6-6; abundance: once; j_gene: TRBJ1-5; d_gene: -; CDR3nt: TGTGCCAGCTTTGGTGAGCCCCGGCATTTT; CDR3aa: CASFGEPRHF
v_gene: TRBV7-3; abundance: -; j_gene: TRBJ2-1; d_gene: TRBD2; CDR3nt: TGTGCCAGCAGCTTCGCAGGGACTAGCGAGAGTAATGAGCAGTTCTTC; CDR3aa: CASSFAGTSESNEQFF
v_gene: TRBV7-2; abundance: -; j_gene: TRBJ2-3; d_gene: TRBD2; CDR3nt: TGTGCCAGCAGCTTATTCCCTCTAGCGGTCACTAGCACAGATACGCAGTATTTT; CDR3aa: CASSLFPLAVTSTDTQYF